This TCR beta chain was retrieved from a study of neurological immune-mediated disorders. Overall study results and limits: Among expanded clones, no CDR3 amino acid sequences were shared across subjects, a pattern suggesting private repertoires in all groups. Patients with HTLV-1-associated myelopathy had the highest level of TCR clonal expansion, whereas patients with multiple sclerosis had the lowest level, falling beneath the level found in healthy controls.

Of note for this clonotype: The antigen remains unidentified.

The making of cDNA relied on 5'RACE with 10-nucleotide random UMIs. Sequencing of 15-18 subjects in each run yielded over 180 million TCR-beta sequences. TCRdb re-called the 5' RACE reads through MiXCR, storing one row per CDR3 protein. The sample consists of about 59,000 distinct CDR3 sequences, under 30% of them appearing once. This CDR3 contains 12 residues. Germline V gene lookup returns CDR1 ENHRY and CDR2 SYGVKD. The J segment lost 5 bases and the V segment lost 10 bases, leaving 7 bases of the junction unmatched. Time point noted: technical triplicate 2. The sample taken for sequencing was PBMCs. The clonotype originates from a man aged 55 to 69 with HTLV-1-associated myelopathy (HAM/TSP). The chain joins TRBV10-3 to TRBJ2-5; 7 nucleotides agree with TRBD2. The CDR3 nucleotides read TGTGCCACCAGGACTAGTGGGGAGACCCAGTACTTC. Translating gives CATRTSGETQYF.